This T cell receptor (beta chain) was profiled in a study of cytomegalovirus exposure and HLA in healthy donors. This CDR3 is 12 amino acids long. Germline CDR1 and CDR2: SGHVS and FNYEAQ. The V and J ends lost 4 bases and 11 bases, in that order; junction bases with no gene match: 6. Primers: 60 Vbeta forward and 13 Jbeta reverse. Produced via immunoSEQ multiplex PCR; TCRdb's table is partial and in-frame only. This table has over 150,000 clones, 70% to 85% appearing once. The sequence came from a boy aged 2 to 9 in good health and CMV-seronegative. The chain is built from TRBV7-6 and TRBJ1-1; 8 nucleotides agree with TRBD1. The sequencing input was PBMCs. In DNA, the CDR3 is TGTGCCAGCAGCTCCCCGGGACAGGTCGCTTTCTTT. Residues: CASSSPGQVAFF.